This T cell receptor beta chain was identified in a study of blood T cell repertoires in COVID-19 (dated by TCRdb to the early 2020s). In terms of the full investigation: Samples from collaborators originated in the United States, Italy and Spain and spanned both the acute and convalescent phases of COVID-19. The material from the prospective study consisted of cDNA or gDNA derived from T cells, B-cell-depleted T cells, or PBMCs. Deeply sampled blood TCRbeta repertoires from subjects exposed to, actively infected with, or recovered from COVID-19 were included in the dataset. The repertoires were released in a freely available public database meant as a resource for research on the immune response to SARS-CoV-2. The samples were drawn from the first 160 participants of the ongoing ImmuneRACE study and from more than 1,000 subjects provided by 6 global collaborators. A de-identified subject ID, COVID-19 status, age in years and sex were almost always included in the sample metadata. Where available, HLA class I and class II types were taken from metadata supplied by the sample provider and were not determined by assay-based typing.

Details on this clone: Its antigen has not been determined. Qualities for individual bases were not recorded, and no much larger clone is one base off.

The full study reports these points: How much clinical and demographic metadata was included differed by source and by participant, and the metadata was provided uncurated.

Whole blood was collected in K2EDTA tubes by collaborating institutions according to the institutions' own protocols. For TCRbeta analysis, collaborators shipped samples in one of three forms: frozen whole blood, isolated PBMCs, or DNA extracted from either of those sample types. The immunoSEQ Assay, a bias-controlled multiplex PCR, was used to amplify TCRbeta CDR3 regions from genomic DNA. As for the authors' bioinformatics: Nucleated cell counts per sample were estimated from amplification of reference gene primers within the assay. To quantify the absolute abundance of each unique TCRbeta CDR3 rearrangement, sequence reads were collapsed and filtered. For each sample, productive Simpson clonality was calculated by taking the square root of Simpson's diversity index across productive rearrangements. Drawn from immuneACCESS, this table holds only the in-frame rearrangements with V and J called that TCRdb kept. Clones are partly lost; checked studies trace under half to an unresolved V gene and leave the rest unexplained. V and J calls and clone size are copied from that table; D and trimming were computed from the DNA. For this sample there are 300,000 or so clones; about 86% appear just once. The ten largest make up 1% to 1.5% of the sample.

The CDR3 runs 15 residues from the cysteine to the phenylalanine. Only the CDR3 DNA is retained, 45 bases long and in frame from the first base. The germline V gene specifies SGHTA as CDR1 and FQGNSA as CDR2. Cut back by 5 bases and 12 bases, the V and J ends lie 23 bases apart. The sample was peripheral blood. This receptor chain uses TRBV7-2 and TRBJ2-1; perhaps TRBD2 is the D gene, with 6 bases matching. This clonotype was sampled from a woman in her forties or fifties with acute or convalescent COVID-19. The DNA reads TGTGCCAGCAGCGACACAGGTGGAGCGGGCGCTGTGCAGTTCTTC. Translated, it gives CASSDTGGAGAVQFF.